This is a list of T cell receptor beta chains from one sample in a study of regulatory T cells in long-lasting Graves disease. TCRdb reanalysed the multiplex PCR reads using MiXCR and keeps one entry per CDR3 protein. The data show about 460,000 distinct CDR3 sequences, approximately 23% seen once. The sequencing used peripheral blood mononuclear cells (PBMCs), collected when the disease was refractory, from a patient treated with antithyroid drugs. The source of these receptors is a female donor with Graves disease. Each CDR3 is given with its conserved first and last residue. The order of the fields is D gene, clone size, J gene, V gene, CDR3 protein, CDR3 DNA. A D gene is named only where the DNA matches it firmly. Size values are once, few and many counts, or a class for expanded clones, and some rows have none.

>-|few|TRBJ1-2|TRBV6-6
CASGYSISWTNYGYTF
TGTGCCAGCGGTTACTCGATTAGCTGGACTAACTATGGCTACACCTTC
>-|-|TRBJ2-3|TRBV6-5
CASSNFNTQYF
TGTGCCAGCAGTAACTTCAATACGCAGTATTTT
>TRBD2|-|TRBJ2-3|TRBV7-8
CASSVRLAGATDTQYF
TGTGCCAGCAGCGTAAGACTAGCGGGAGCCACAGATACGCAGTATTTT
>-|many|TRBJ2-7|TRBV28
CASSGSGITSKGGYEQYF
TGTGCCAGCAGTGGCAGCGGGATTACCTCTAAAGGGGGTTACGAGCAGTACTTC
>-|-|TRBJ1-5|TRBV12-3/TRBV12-4
CASRGPDGKNQPQHF
TGTGCCAGCAGAGGACCGGACGGGAAAAATCAGCCCCAGCATTTT
>-|-|TRBJ1-5|TRBV12-3/TRBV12-4
CASSLGGLTGQGNQPQHF
TGTGCCAGCAGTTTAGGAGGGCTTACAGGCCAGGGCAATCAGCCCCAGCATTTT
>-|-|TRBJ1-1|TRBV6-1
CASKKVTDGTEAFF
TGTGCCAGCAAAAAAGTGACGGATGGCACTGAAGCTTTCTTT
>-|many|TRBJ1-2|TRBV2
CASSEFAHPDGYTF
TGTGCCAGCAGTGAGTTCGCGCATCCTGATGGCTACACCTTC
>-|many|TRBJ2-2|TRBV11-2
CASSLLTGRKDTGELFF
TGTGCCAGCAGCTTACTGACGGGGAGGAAGGACACCGGGGAGCTGTTTTTT
>TRBD1|-|TRBJ1-5|TRBV6-2/TRBV6-3
CATLDRDDQPQHF
TGTGCCACCTTGGACAGGGACGATCAGCCCCAGCATTTT
>TRBD1|few|TRBJ2-5|TRBV19
CASSIEPGQGTTQYF
TGTGCCAGTAGTATAGAGCCGGGACAGGGAACGACCCAGTACTTC
>TRBD2|many|TRBJ2-5|TRBV7-9
CASSPGTSPQETQYF
TGTGCCAGCAGCCCGGGGACTAGCCCACAAGAGACCCAGTACTTC
>-|many|TRBJ2-5|TRBV7-6
CASSRGQILGETQYF
TGTGCCAGCAGCCGTGGACAGATTTTGGGAGAGACCCAGTACTTC
>TRBD1|many|TRBJ1-2|TRBV9
CASSTESGQGYGYTF
TGTGCCAGCAGCACAGAATCGGGACAGGGGTATGGCTACACCTTC
>TRBD1|many|TRBJ1-2|TRBV28
CASSETGGRLYGYTF
TGTGCCAGCAGTGAAACAGGGGGCCGTCTATATGGCTACACCTTC
>-|many|TRBJ1-2|TRBV3-1
CASSQDQGRDYGYTF
TGTGCCAGCAGCCAAGATCAGGGCAGGGACTATGGCTACACCTTC
>-|few|TRBJ2-2|TRBV7-9
CASSLNRDLRPNTGELFF
TGTGCCAGCAGCTTAAACAGGGACCTACGACCGAACACCGGGGAGCTGTTTTTT
>-|few|TRBJ2-7|TRBV16
CASSRGTEHYEQYF
TGTGCCAGCAGCCGCGGGACAGAACATTACGAGCAGTACTTC
>-|-|TRBJ2-6|TRBV5-1
CASSLGTYSGANVLTF
TGCGCCAGCAGCTTGGGCACCTACTCTGGGGCCAACGTCCTGACTTTC
>-|-|TRBJ2-2|TRBV29-1
CSGGEGLGTGELFF
TGCAGCGGGGGAGAGGGATTAGGCACCGGGGAGCTGTTTTTT
>TRBD1|few|TRBJ1-5|TRBV7-2
CASSLPGGSQPQHF
TGTGCCAGCAGCTTACCAGGGGGGAGTCAGCCCCAGCATTTT
>-|-|TRBJ2-7|TRBV20-1
CSARGGAASSYEQYF
TGCAGTGCTAGGGGGGGGGCAGCTAGCTCCTACGAGCAGTACTTC
>-|many|TRBJ1-1|TRBV28
CASSWGNTEAFF
TGTGCCAGCAGTTGGGGGAACACTGAAGCTTTCTTT
>-|-|TRBJ1-2|TRBV19
CASSILMRITNYGYTF
TGTGCCAGTAGTATTTTGATGAGGATAACTAACTATGGCTACACCTTC
>TRBD1|few|TRBJ1-3|TRBV5-5
CASSPFSGTAGNTIYF
TGTGCCAGCAGCCCGTTCTCCGGGACAGCTGGAAACACCATATATTTT
>TRBD1|few|TRBJ2-7|TRBV6-1
CASSDPLRQGSRGEQYF
TGTGCCAGCAGTGACCCACTTCGACAGGGGTCAAGGGGCGAGCAGTACTTC